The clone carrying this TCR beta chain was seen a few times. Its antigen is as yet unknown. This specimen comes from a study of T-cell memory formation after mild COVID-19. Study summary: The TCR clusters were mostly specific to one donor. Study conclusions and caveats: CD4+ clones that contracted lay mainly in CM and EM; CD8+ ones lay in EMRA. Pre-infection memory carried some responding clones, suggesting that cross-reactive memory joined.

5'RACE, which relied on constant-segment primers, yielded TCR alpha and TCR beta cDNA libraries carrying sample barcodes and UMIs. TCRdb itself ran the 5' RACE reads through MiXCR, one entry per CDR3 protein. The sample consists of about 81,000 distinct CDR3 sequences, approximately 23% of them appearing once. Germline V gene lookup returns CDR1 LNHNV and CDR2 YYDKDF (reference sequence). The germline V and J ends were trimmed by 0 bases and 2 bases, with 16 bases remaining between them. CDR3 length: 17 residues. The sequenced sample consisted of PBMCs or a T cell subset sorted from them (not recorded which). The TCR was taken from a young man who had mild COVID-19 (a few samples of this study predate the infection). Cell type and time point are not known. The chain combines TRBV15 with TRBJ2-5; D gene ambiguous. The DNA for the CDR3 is TGTGCCACCAGCAGAGATTATGAGCTGTGGGATCAAGAGACCCAGTACTTC. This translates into CATSRDYELWDQETQYF.